This T cell receptor (beta chain) was identified in a study of shared clonotypes between healthy human individuals. Study-wide findings and caveats: Few donors limited the genetic and exposure-history diversity represented. It was expected that sequencing depth would affect clonotype sharing among donors.

The assay used deep level. Unsorted PBMC replicate PCRs drew on around 300 ng DNA, representing approximately 30,000 T cell genomes. Sequenced by immunoSEQ multiplex PCR; TCRdb stores in-frame clones only, minus some. The sample has about 490,000 clones, roughly four fifths seen once. The table lists this clone with a few counts. Its cognate antigen is unknown. Germline lookup yields CDR1 MDHEN and CDR2 SYDVKM. V shed 6 bases and J 5 bases; nucleotides not matched to a gene: 4. This CDR3 spans 13 amino acids. The chain recombines TRBV28 with TRBJ1-5; TRBD1 matches 7 bases. The sample taken for sequencing was PBMCs. The sequence came from a woman between 35 and 50 years old in good health. Some clones in this sample may be carry-over from other donors' samples. CDR3 coding DNA: TGTGCCAGCAGCACAGGGGCGGATCAGCCCCAGCATTTT. It translates to CASSTGADQPQHF.